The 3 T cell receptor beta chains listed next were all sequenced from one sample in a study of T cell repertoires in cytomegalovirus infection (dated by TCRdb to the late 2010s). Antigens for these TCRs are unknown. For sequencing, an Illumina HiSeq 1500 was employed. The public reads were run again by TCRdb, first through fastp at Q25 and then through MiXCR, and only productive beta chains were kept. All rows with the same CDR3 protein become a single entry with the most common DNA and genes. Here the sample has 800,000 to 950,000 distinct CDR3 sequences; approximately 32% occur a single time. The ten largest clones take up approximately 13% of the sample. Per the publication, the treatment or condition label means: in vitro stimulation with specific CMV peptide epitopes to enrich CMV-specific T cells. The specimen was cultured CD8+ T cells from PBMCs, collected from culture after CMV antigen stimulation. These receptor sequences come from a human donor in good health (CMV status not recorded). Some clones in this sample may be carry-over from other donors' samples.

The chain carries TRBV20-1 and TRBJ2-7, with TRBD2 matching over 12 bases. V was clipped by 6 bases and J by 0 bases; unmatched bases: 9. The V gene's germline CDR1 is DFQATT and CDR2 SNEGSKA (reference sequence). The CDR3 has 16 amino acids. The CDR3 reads CSARGLAGLSSYEQYF. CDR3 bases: TGCAGTGCACGCGGACTAGCGGGGCTTAGCTCCTACGAGCAGTACTTC.

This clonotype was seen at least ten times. The CDR3 sequence is CASSLDRGLTDTQYF. The CDR3 DNA reads as TGTGCCAGCAGCTTGGACAGGGGGCTCACAGATACGCAGTATTTT. This sequence joins TRBV7-8 and TRBJ2-3; 11 bases line up with TRBD1. Losses at the gene ends were 3 bases for V and 2 bases for J; bases not matched to a gene: 1. This CDR3 region has 15 residues. Germline CDR1 reads SGHVS; CDR2 reads FQNEAQ.

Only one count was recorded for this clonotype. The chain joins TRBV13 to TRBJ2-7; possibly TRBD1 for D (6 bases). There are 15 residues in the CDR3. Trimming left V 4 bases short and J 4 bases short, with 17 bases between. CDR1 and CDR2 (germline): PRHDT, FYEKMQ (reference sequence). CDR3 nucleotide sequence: TGTGCCAGCAGCTCGACCGGGACACGACCTTACGAGCAGTACTTC. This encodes CASSSTGTRPYEQYF.